A selection of T cell receptor beta chains follows, all from one sample in a study of cytomegalovirus exposure and HLA in healthy donors. TCRdb's copy holds only in-frame clones and misses some; the assay was immunoSEQ multiplex PCR. The data show roughly 140,000 clones, 85% to 90% seen once. Material for sequencing was PBMCs. The receptor source for this set is a woman in her late teens or twenties in good health and CMV-seropositive. Each CDR3 is given with its conserved first and last residue. The order of the fields is D gene, V gene, clone size, J gene, CDR3 DNA, CDR3 protein. A D gene is named only where the DNA matches it firmly. The size of a clone is reported for some rows only, either as once, few or many, or as a class for expanded clones.

d_call: TRBD2; v_call: TRBV4-1; clone_size: -; j_call: TRBJ2-5; cdr3_nt: TGCGCCAGCAGCCAAGATGCTGGACTAGCAAGGGACGGGACCCAGTACTTC; cdr3_aa: CASSQDAGLARDGTQYF
d_call: TRBD1; v_call: TRBV5-4; clone_size: -; j_call: TRBJ2-2; cdr3_nt: TGTGCCAGCAGATCCGACAGGGGCGGGCTTACCGGGGAGCTGTTTTTT; cdr3_aa: CASRSDRGGLTGELFF
d_call: -; v_call: TRBV7-9; clone_size: -; j_call: TRBJ1-5; cdr3_nt: TGTGCCAGCAGCTTAGGTGGGGGCAACAATCAGCCCCAGCATTTT; cdr3_aa: CASSLGGGNNQPQHF
d_call: TRBD2; v_call: TRBV5-6; clone_size: -; j_call: TRBJ2-2; cdr3_nt: TGTGCCAGCAGCGAAGGACTAGCGGGACAATTGGGGGAGCTGTTTTTT; cdr3_aa: CASSEGLAGQLGELFF
d_call: TRBD1; v_call: TRBV7-9; clone_size: -; j_call: TRBJ1-4; cdr3_nt: TGTGCCAGCAGCTTTGGACAGGGTAATGAAAAACTGTTTTTT; cdr3_aa: CASSFGQGNEKLFF
d_call: -; v_call: TRBV19; clone_size: -; j_call: TRBJ1-3; cdr3_nt: TGTGCCAGTAGTCCCTCTAGGGGAAACACCATATATTTT; cdr3_aa: CASSPSRGNTIYF
d_call: TRBD2; v_call: TRBV5-1; clone_size: -; j_call: TRBJ2-7; cdr3_nt: TGCGCCAGCAGCCCAAGTCATGGGGGAGGGCTTTTTCCCGAGCAGTACTTC; cdr3_aa: CASSPSHGGGLFPEQYF
d_call: TRBD1; v_call: TRBV19; clone_size: -; j_call: TRBJ1-5; cdr3_nt: TGTGCCAGTAGTATATTCCCGGGACAGTTGTTCTATAGCAATCAGCCCCAGCATTTT; cdr3_aa: CASSIFPGQLFYSNQPQHF
d_call: TRBD2; v_call: TRBV7-2; clone_size: -; j_call: TRBJ2-5; cdr3_nt: TGTGCCAGCAGCTTAGTAGGAGGTGGGAGCGGGAGACACGAGACCCAGTACTTC; cdr3_aa: CASSLVGGGSGRHETQYF
d_call: TRBD2; v_call: TRBV30; clone_size: -; j_call: TRBJ2-5; cdr3_nt: TGTGCCTGGGAAGCGGGAGGTATAGAAGAGACCCAGTACTTC; cdr3_aa: CAWEAGGIEETQYF
d_call: -; v_call: TRBV2; clone_size: -; j_call: TRBJ1-2; cdr3_nt: TGTGCCAGCAGCCTTATAGTACTCGGTAACTATGGCTACACCTTC; cdr3_aa: CASSLIVLGNYGYTF
d_call: TRBD2; v_call: TRBV27; clone_size: once; j_call: TRBJ2-1; cdr3_nt: TGTGCCAGCAGTAGAACTAGCGGGAGTTACAATGAGCAGTTCTTC; cdr3_aa: CASSRTSGSYNEQFF
d_call: -; v_call: TRBV6-5; clone_size: -; j_call: TRBJ1-2; cdr3_nt: TGTGCCAGCAGTTACTTCGGGAGAGAGAGCCATGGCTACACCTTC; cdr3_aa: CASSYFGRESHGYTF
d_call: -; v_call: TRBV5-4; clone_size: -; j_call: TRBJ2-5; cdr3_nt: TGTGCCAGCAGCTTGGCGGGCGGTGGCAGGGCGAAGACCCAGTACTTC; cdr3_aa: CASSLAGGGRAKTQYF
d_call: -; v_call: TRBV4-3; clone_size: -; j_call: TRBJ2-6; cdr3_nt: TGCGCCAGCAGCCAGGAATACAGCTCTGGGGCCAACGTCCTGACTTTC; cdr3_aa: CASSQEYSSGANVLTF
d_call: TRBD2; v_call: TRBV5-1; clone_size: -; j_call: TRBJ2-3; cdr3_nt: TGCGCCAGCAGCTTGGCCCTAGCGGGAGGAGGGACAGATACGCAGTATTTT; cdr3_aa: CASSLALAGGGTDTQYF
d_call: TRBD1; v_call: TRBV30; clone_size: -; j_call: TRBJ1-4; cdr3_nt: TGTGCCTGGGGTTTTGGGACAGCGAATGAAAAACTGTTTTTT; cdr3_aa: CAWGFGTANEKLFF
d_call: -; v_call: TRBV7-6; clone_size: -; j_call: TRBJ1-3; cdr3_nt: TGTGCCAGCAGCGGAGCAGCAGGGGACCCTGGAAACACCATATATTTT; cdr3_aa: CASSGAAGDPGNTIYF
d_call: TRBD1; v_call: TRBV5-1; clone_size: -; j_call: TRBJ2-7; cdr3_nt: TGCGCCAGCAGCTTCGGGACAGGGGGCCCCTACGAGCAGTACTTC; cdr3_aa: CASSFGTGGPYEQYF
d_call: TRBD1; v_call: TRBV11-2; clone_size: -; j_call: TRBJ2-1; cdr3_nt: TGTGCCAGCAGCTCCTCGGACAGGGGGGACAATGAGCAGTTCTTC; cdr3_aa: CASSSSDRGDNEQFF
d_call: TRBD2; v_call: TRBV19; clone_size: -; j_call: TRBJ2-6; cdr3_nt: TGTGCCAGTAGTATAGTGGCTAGCGGGAGATCTGGGGCCAACGTCCTGACTTTC; cdr3_aa: CASSIVASGRSGANVLTF
d_call: TRBD2; v_call: TRBV5-4; clone_size: -; j_call: TRBJ2-5; cdr3_nt: TGTGCCAGCAGCCTGCGGGAGTTAGAGACCCAGTACTTC; cdr3_aa: CASSLRELETQYF
d_call: -; v_call: TRBV5-4; clone_size: -; j_call: TRBJ2-6; cdr3_nt: TGTGCCAGCAGCTTGGTAAGAGGTTTCTCTGGGGCCAACGTCCTGACTTTC; cdr3_aa: CASSLVRGFSGANVLTF
d_call: -; v_call: TRBV29-1; clone_size: -; j_call: TRBJ1-1; cdr3_nt: TGCAGCGTTGACAGGGTCATGAACACTGAAGCTTTCTTT; cdr3_aa: CSVDRVMNTEAFF
d_call: TRBD2; v_call: TRBV9; clone_size: -; j_call: TRBJ2-3; cdr3_nt: TGTGCCAGCAGCGTAGAGTACGGGAGGGGCGCAGATACGCAGTATTTT; cdr3_aa: CASSVEYGRGADTQYF
d_call: TRBD2; v_call: TRBV5-1; clone_size: -; j_call: TRBJ2-7; cdr3_nt: TGCGCCAGCAGCCGGGGTCTAGCGGGAGGGCCCCACGAGCAGTACTTC; cdr3_aa: CASSRGLAGGPHEQYF
d_call: TRBD2; v_call: TRBV4-3; clone_size: -; j_call: TRBJ2-7; cdr3_nt: TGCGCCAGCAGCCGTACGGGAGGGCCCTCGGAGGAGCAGTACTTC; cdr3_aa: CASSRTGGPSEEQYF
d_call: -; v_call: TRBV30; clone_size: -; j_call: TRBJ1-3; cdr3_nt: TGTGCCTGGAGTCCCGGGACACCGGGAAACACCATATATTTT; cdr3_aa: CAWSPGTPGNTIYF
d_call: TRBD2; v_call: TRBV7-2; clone_size: -; j_call: TRBJ2-3; cdr3_nt: TGTGCCAGCAGCTTCGGACTAGCCACAGATACGCAGTATTTT; cdr3_aa: CASSFGLATDTQYF
d_call: TRBD1; v_call: TRBV5-5; clone_size: -; j_call: TRBJ2-7; cdr3_nt: TGTGCCAGCAGCTTTTCTGGACAGGGCACCTACGAGCAGTACTTC; cdr3_aa: CASSFSGQGTYEQYF
d_call: TRBD1; v_call: TRBV30; clone_size: -; j_call: TRBJ2-6; cdr3_nt: TGTGCCTGGAGTGTACTCCGGACAGGGGGCTACTCTGGGGCCAACGTCCTGACTTTC; cdr3_aa: CAWSVLRTGGYSGANVLTF
d_call: TRBD2; v_call: TRBV6-4; clone_size: -; j_call: TRBJ2-1; cdr3_nt: TGTGCCAGCAGTGCTAGCGGAGAAAACAATGAGCAGTTCTTC; cdr3_aa: CASSASGENNEQFF
d_call: TRBD2; v_call: TRBV19; clone_size: -; j_call: TRBJ2-3; cdr3_nt: TGTGCCAGTAGCGGGACTAGCGGAACAGATACGCAGTATTTT; cdr3_aa: CASSGTSGTDTQYF
d_call: TRBD1; v_call: TRBV5-1; clone_size: once; j_call: TRBJ2-7; cdr3_nt: TGCGCCAGCAGCTTCCGGGACAGGGGGCACGAGCAGTACTTC; cdr3_aa: CASSFRDRGHEQYF
d_call: -; v_call: TRBV5-1; clone_size: -; j_call: TRBJ1-2; cdr3_nt: TGCGCCAGCAGCCCTGAGGCGGGGGGAGTTGGCTATGGCTACACCTTC; cdr3_aa: CASSPEAGGVGYGYTF
d_call: TRBD2; v_call: TRBV6-5; clone_size: -; j_call: TRBJ2-5; cdr3_nt: TGTGCCAGTTATCGGACTAGGGGTGCGGAGACCCAGTACTTC; cdr3_aa: CASYRTRGAETQYF
d_call: TRBD2; v_call: TRBV30; clone_size: -; j_call: TRBJ2-1; cdr3_nt: TGTGCCTGGAGTCCAGGGACTAGCGACTACAATGAGCAGTTCTTC; cdr3_aa: CAWSPGTSDYNEQFF
d_call: TRBD1; v_call: TRBV30; clone_size: -; j_call: TRBJ1-3; cdr3_nt: TGTGCCTGGAGTGGACAGGGCCCTGGGACCATATATTTT; cdr3_aa: CAWSGQGPGTIYF
d_call: TRBD1; v_call: TRBV14; clone_size: -; j_call: TRBJ2-2; cdr3_nt: TGTGCCAGCAGCTTCGGACAGGGGGCCTTCGGGGAGCTGTTTTTT; cdr3_aa: CASSFGQGAFGELFF
d_call: TRBD1; v_call: TRBV5-1; clone_size: few; j_call: TRBJ2-7; cdr3_nt: TGCGCCAGCAGCACGGGACAGAGCTCCTACGAGCAGTACTTC; cdr3_aa: CASSTGQSSYEQYF
d_call: TRBD1; v_call: TRBV5-6; clone_size: -; j_call: TRBJ2-7; cdr3_nt: TGTGCCAGCAGCTTAACCGGGACAGGGGGCTACGAGCAGTACTTC; cdr3_aa: CASSLTGTGGYEQYF
d_call: -; v_call: TRBV6-5; clone_size: -; j_call: TRBJ1-5; cdr3_nt: TGTGCCAGCAGACTAACAGGGATGGGCAATCAGCCCCAGCATTTT; cdr3_aa: CASRLTGMGNQPQHF
d_call: -; v_call: TRBV28; clone_size: -; j_call: TRBJ1-5; cdr3_nt: TGTGCCAGCAGGAGCGGGGGAAATCAGCCCCAGCATTTT; cdr3_aa: CASRSGGNQPQHF
d_call: -; v_call: TRBV4-3; clone_size: -; j_call: TRBJ2-3; cdr3_nt: TGCGCCAGCAGCCAGGATAATGAGGAAAGAGATACGCAGTATTTT; cdr3_aa: CASSQDNEERDTQYF
d_call: -; v_call: TRBV29-1; clone_size: -; j_call: TRBJ1-1; cdr3_nt: TGCAGCGTTGTCTCAGGGGCGAACACTGAAGCTTTCTTT; cdr3_aa: CSVVSGANTEAFF
d_call: -; v_call: TRBV5-1; clone_size: -; j_call: TRBJ1-1; cdr3_nt: TGCGCCAGCGCGCGCTCCCGGGACACTGAAGCTTTCTTT; cdr3_aa: CASARSRDTEAFF
d_call: -; v_call: TRBV4-3; clone_size: -; j_call: TRBJ2-3; cdr3_nt: TGCGCCAGCAGCCAAGACGGTAGCGGCGCAGATACGCAGTATTTT; cdr3_aa: CASSQDGSGADTQYF
d_call: -; v_call: TRBV2; clone_size: -; j_call: TRBJ1-5; cdr3_nt: TGTGCCAGCAGTGTAGACTTTGGCGACCAGCATTTT; cdr3_aa: CASSVDFGDQHF
d_call: -; v_call: TRBV6-6; clone_size: -; j_call: TRBJ2-7; cdr3_nt: TGTGCCAGCAGACCCCCGCAGGGGAGGGGCGAGCAGTACTTC; cdr3_aa: CASRPPQGRGEQYF
d_call: -; v_call: TRBV14; clone_size: -; j_call: TRBJ2-2; cdr3_nt: TGTGCCAGCAGCCGTCATCTAGGGGGGGATTGGCTGACCGGGGAGCTGTTTTTT; cdr3_aa: CASSRHLGGDWLTGELFF
d_call: -; v_call: TRBV14; clone_size: -; j_call: TRBJ2-3; cdr3_nt: TGTGCCAGCAGCCTAAGTAGTGCAGATACGCAGTATTTT; cdr3_aa: CASSLSSADTQYF
d_call: -; v_call: TRBV4-1; clone_size: -; j_call: TRBJ2-4; cdr3_nt: TGCCCCTCAGCGGGACACCTCAAAAACATTCAGTACTTC; cdr3_aa: CPSAGHLKNIQYF
d_call: -; v_call: TRBV4-1; clone_size: -; j_call: TRBJ2-7; cdr3_nt: TGCGCCAGCAGCCAAGTGGAGGGGGCCCAATCCTACGAGCAGTACTTC; cdr3_aa: CASSQVEGAQSYEQYF
d_call: TRBD1; v_call: TRBV6-1; clone_size: -; j_call: TRBJ2-7; cdr3_nt: TGTGCCAGCGGATTAGGACAGGTCACCTCCTACGAGCAGTACTTC; cdr3_aa: CASGLGQVTSYEQYF
d_call: -; v_call: TRBV5-1; clone_size: once; j_call: TRBJ2-5; cdr3_nt: TGCGCCAGCAGCTTCCGGGGAACCGGAGAGACCCAGTACTTC; cdr3_aa: CASSFRGTGETQYF
d_call: -; v_call: TRBV2; clone_size: -; j_call: TRBJ2-1; cdr3_nt: TGTGCCACAGAGTCAGGAAGAGATTCCAATGAGCAGTTCTTC; cdr3_aa: CATESGRDSNEQFF
d_call: TRBD2; v_call: TRBV11-3; clone_size: -; j_call: TRBJ2-1; cdr3_nt: TGTGCCAGCAGCACCCTGGCGGGAGGTTTTAATGAGCAGTTCTTC; cdr3_aa: CASSTLAGGFNEQFF
d_call: -; v_call: TRBV28; clone_size: -; j_call: TRBJ1-5; cdr3_nt: TGTGCCAGCAGTTTAAATTTCGGGGGGCAGCCCCAGCATTTT; cdr3_aa: CASSLNFGGQPQHF
d_call: TRBD1; v_call: TRBV5-1; clone_size: -; j_call: TRBJ2-7; cdr3_nt: TGCGCCAGCAGCTTGGAGGGACAGGACTACGAGCAGTACTTC; cdr3_aa: CASSLEGQDYEQYF